The present entry profiles one T cell receptor (beta chain) with its context. The antigen this receptor binds is unknown. Including cysteine and phenylalanine, the CDR3 has 16 amino acids. The protein alone is recorded here. CDR1 and CDR2, per the germline V gene, are MRHNA and SNTAGT. The data are from a study of alternative splicing in chronic myeloid leukemia remission (TCRdb year 2020). Turning to the overall study: Remission specimens from the trials were collected at major or complete molecular response, at 12 or 24 months of TKI therapy. Eight or nine diagnostic specimens, together with matched remission specimens, were obtained from the RESIST (imatinib), ENESTxtnd (nilotinib) and PINNACLE (nilotinib plus pegylated interferon) trials. Trizol was used to extract total RNA from peripheral blood mononuclear cells of the diagnosis, remission and control samples. Female/male counts were 11/5 for diagnosis samples, 8/3 for remission samples and 2/4 for controls. Median ages of about 50 years at diagnosis, about 59 at remission and about 39 for healthy controls were recorded. The French Persistem study contributed nine CML samples, of which seven were diagnostic and two were matched remission samples. Total leukocytes from peripheral blood collected in EDTA were used as the trial diagnostic specimens. RNA sequencing was used to profile peripheral blood obtained from chronic-phase CML patients at diagnosis and at remission, and the resulting profiles were compared with those of healthy donors.

General conclusions and limits of the study: At remission, blood cell composition was reshaped to resemble that of the lymphoid cell-enriched normal controls. Blood cell composition varied strongly between timepoints, moving from enrichment of myeloid progenitors at diagnosis to enrichment of mature lymphoid cells at remission.

Libraries came from bulk RNA-seq. The TruSeq Stranded RNA sample prep kit was used to generate libraries of poly-A-enriched mRNA from an input of 0.8 to 1 ug total RNA. Paired-end sequencing was performed on a HiSeq 2500, with each sample sequenced in triplicate. A read length of 125 nucleotides per mate was used for RNA-seq. On the authors' methods: Reads were trimmed and aligned to hg38 using STAR v2.7, and quality control was performed with FASTQC, RSeQC and multiqc. Salmon 0.14.1 was used to quantify gene expression levels as transcripts per million (TPM). Principal component analysis suggested that transcriptomic profiles were not driven by trial, library batch, sequencing batch, treatment regimen or sex. Reads reprocessed by TCRdb are summarized as one entry per CDR3 protein sequence, and DNA is absent. TCRdb, not the authors, supplied the V and J calls. Here the sample has about 140 distinct CDR3 sequences; approximately 95% occur a single time. The ten largest account for 15% to 25% of the sample.

Per the publication, the time point label means: major or complete molecular response after front-line TKI therapy. About 17 CML patients made up the patient cohort, and matched post-remission samples were obtained for some of these patients. Recombination linked TRBV6-4 to TRBJ2-3; TCRdb lists TRBD2, though no DNA is available to test this call. This TCR was sampled from an adult with chronic myeloid leukemia. Sequencing used PBMCs or total blood leukocytes (not recorded which), obtained during remission. The CDR3 amino acid sequence is: CASSESSGGAIDTQYF.